A single sample gave rise to the 9 T cell receptor beta chains below, sequenced in a study of T cells in Graves' hyperthyroidism and ophthalmopathy. Amplification of TCR beta CDR3 regions used RNA as the template. RT-PCR in the first round (using the HTBI primer set) targeted the TCR CDR3. TCRdb re-analysed the multiplex PCR reads in MiXCR, keeping a single row per CDR3 protein. The table includes approximately 520,000 distinct CDR3 sequences, around 20% detected once. Sequencing was performed on blood. The receptors derive from a man between 18 and 35 years old with Graves' hyperthyroidism.

This clonotype was detected ten times or more. The chain joins TRBV6-5 to TRBJ2-7; the match to TRBD1 covers 7 bases. Germline V gene lookup returns CDR1 MNHEY and CDR2 SVGAGI. The CDR3 has 14 residues. V shed 0 bases, J shed 4 bases, and the junction held 3 bases outside the gene matches. The CDR3 DNA sequence: TGTGCCAGCAGTTACTCGACAGGGAAGTACGAGCAGTACTTC. It specifies CASSYSTGKYEQYF.

This clonotype was seen repeatedly, ten times or more. The rearrangement uses TRBV12-3 or TRBV12-4 and TRBJ1-3; no clear D. Trimming pared 4 bases from V and 5 bases from J, leaving 9 bases between. This CDR3 region has 13 residues. This chain's CDR3 is CASSSGIRNTIYF. DNA for the CDR3: TGTGCCAGCAGTTCCGGGATTCGAAACACCATATATTTT.

This clonotype came up many times. The chain recombines TRBV6-1 with TRBJ2-7, with D hard to call. Germline values: CDR1 MNHNS, CDR2 SASEGT. This CDR3 spans 12 amino acids. The V end was cut by 4 bases, the J end by 5 bases, with 9 bases between. CDR3 loop: CASSVGLNEQYF. In nucleotides, the CDR3 is TGTGCCAGCAGTGTAGGGTTGAACGAGCAGTACTTC.

This chain joins TRBV9 and TRBJ2-7; D is perhaps TRBD1 (5 bases). Germline V gene data show CDR1 as SGDLS and CDR2 as YYNGEE. V lost 2 bases and J lost 1, with 13 bases in between. The CDR3 totals 15 residues. The CDR3 nucleotides are TGTGCCAGCAGCGTTTTTATCAGGGATTCCTACGAGCAGTACTTC. This codes for CASSVFIRDSYEQYF. The full variable domain, its missing parts supplied by reference TRBV9 and TRBJ2-7, is DSGVTQTPKHLITATGQRVTLRCSPRSGDLSVYWYQQSLDQGLQFLIQYYNGEERAKGNILERFSAQQFPDLHSELNLSSLELGDSALYFCASSVFIRDSYEQYFGPGTRLTVT.

This clonotype was detected many times. CDR3 residues: CASSRLGGNLNTEAFF. In nucleotides, the CDR3 is TGTGCCAGCAGCCGCCTAGGCGGGAATTTGAACACTGAAGCTTTCTTT. The rearrangement joins TRBV11-2 to TRBJ1-1, with no clear D. The CDR3 is 16 amino acids. Trimming took off 5 bases at V and 0 bases at J, with 16 bases between the two ends. Germline V CDR1 and CDR2: SGHAT, FQNNGV.

This clonotype was counted at least ten times. This chain connects TRBV20-1 to TRBJ1-1, with D unresolved. Trimming took 6 bases from V and 3 from J, leaving 17 bases between them. The germline V gene encodes CDR1 DFQATT and CDR2 SNEGSKA (reference sequence). The CDR3 covers 14 residues. CDR3 sequence: CSARPAASYTEAFF. DNA of the CDR3: TGCAGTGCCCGTCCGGCGGCCAGTTACACTGAAGCTTTCTTT.

In this sample, this clonotype turned up many times. The chain links TRBV6-5 to TRBJ2-2; no reliable D call. CDR1 MNHEY and CDR2 SVGAGI come from the germline V gene. Between the trimmed V and J ends, which lost 1 base and 4 bases, there was a span of 13 bases. There are 16 residues in the CDR3. CDR3 sequence reads: CASSYLRPSGTGELFF. The CDR3 DNA reads TGTGCCAGCAGTTACTTGCGGCCCTCCGGCACCGGGGAGCTGTTTTTT.

In its sample, this clonotype was seen many times. The chain has TRBV20-1 and TRBJ2-5; 9 bases agree with TRBD1. Unmatched junction bases numbered 6, after V lost 4 bases and J lost 3 bases. CDR1 and CDR2 from the germline V gene are DFQATT and SNEGSKA (reference sequence). The CDR3 loop spans 14 amino acids. The CDR3 sequence is CSANGGTGKETQYF. In nucleotides, the CDR3 is TGCAGTGCTAACGGCGGGACAGGGAAAGAGACCCAGTACTTC.

This chain uses TRBV7-8 with TRBJ2-7; tentative D call: TRBD1 (6 bases). Germline lookup yields CDR1 SGHVS and CDR2 FQNEAQ. This CDR3 has 14 amino acids. The V end lost 5 bases, the J end lost 7 bases, and 18 bases lay between the germline ends. CDR3 amino acids: CASSPDWGRFEQYF. The CDR3 DNA reads as TGTGCCAGCAGCCCCGATTGGGGGCGTTTTGAGCAGTACTTC.